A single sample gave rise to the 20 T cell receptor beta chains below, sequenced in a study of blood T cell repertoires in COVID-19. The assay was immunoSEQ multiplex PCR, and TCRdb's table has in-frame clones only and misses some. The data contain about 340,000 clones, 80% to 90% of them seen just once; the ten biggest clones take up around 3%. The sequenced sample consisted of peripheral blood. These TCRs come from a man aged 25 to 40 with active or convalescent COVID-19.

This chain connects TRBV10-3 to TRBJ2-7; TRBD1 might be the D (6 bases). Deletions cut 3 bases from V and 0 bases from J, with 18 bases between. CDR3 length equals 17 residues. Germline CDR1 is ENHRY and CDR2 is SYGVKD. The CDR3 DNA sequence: TGTGCCATCAGTGATCCCGGAGAAGGGGGACGCTCCTACGAGCAGTACTTC. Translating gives CAISDPGEGGRSYEQYF.

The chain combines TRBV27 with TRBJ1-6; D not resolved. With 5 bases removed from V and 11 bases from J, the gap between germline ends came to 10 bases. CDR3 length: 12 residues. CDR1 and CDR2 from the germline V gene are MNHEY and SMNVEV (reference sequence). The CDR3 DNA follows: TGTGCCAGCAGTCCTACTCTTCCACCCCTCCACTTT. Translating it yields CASSPTLPPLHF.

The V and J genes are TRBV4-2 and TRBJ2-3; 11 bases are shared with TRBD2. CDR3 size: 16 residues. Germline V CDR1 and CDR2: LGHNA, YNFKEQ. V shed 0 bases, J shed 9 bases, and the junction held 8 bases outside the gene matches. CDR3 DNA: TGTGCCAGCAGCCAAGAAATAGCGGGGGGGCGAGGGACGCAGTATTTT. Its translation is CASSQEIAGGRGTQYF.

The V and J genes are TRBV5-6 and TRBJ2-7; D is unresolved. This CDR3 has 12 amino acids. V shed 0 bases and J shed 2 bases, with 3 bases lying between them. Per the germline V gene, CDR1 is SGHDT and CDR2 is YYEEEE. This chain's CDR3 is CASSLAAYEQYF. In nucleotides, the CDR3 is TGTGCCAGCAGCTTGGCAGCCTACGAGCAGTACTTC.

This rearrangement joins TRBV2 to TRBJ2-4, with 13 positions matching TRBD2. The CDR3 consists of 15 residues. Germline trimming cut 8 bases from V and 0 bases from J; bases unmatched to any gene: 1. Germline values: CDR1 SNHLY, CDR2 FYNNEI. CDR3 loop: CASGTSGVAKNIQYF. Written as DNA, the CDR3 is TGTGCCAGCGGGACTAGCGGGGTAGCCAAAAACATTCAGTACTTC.

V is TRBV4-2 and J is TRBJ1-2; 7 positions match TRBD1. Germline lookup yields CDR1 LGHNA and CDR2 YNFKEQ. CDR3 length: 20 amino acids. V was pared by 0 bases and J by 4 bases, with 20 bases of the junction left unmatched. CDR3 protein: CASSQERWADRRFRLYGYTF. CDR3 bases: TGTGCCAGCAGCCAAGAAAGATGGGCGGACAGGCGCTTCCGCCTCTATGGCTACACCTTC.

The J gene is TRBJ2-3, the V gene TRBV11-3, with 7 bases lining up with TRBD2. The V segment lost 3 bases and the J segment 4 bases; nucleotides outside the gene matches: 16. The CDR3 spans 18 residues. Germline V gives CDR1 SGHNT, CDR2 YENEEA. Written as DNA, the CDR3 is TGTGCCAGCAGCTTCGATTCGGTGGGCGGGGGAACCTCAGATACGCAGTATTTT. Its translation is CASSFDSVGGGTSDTQYF.

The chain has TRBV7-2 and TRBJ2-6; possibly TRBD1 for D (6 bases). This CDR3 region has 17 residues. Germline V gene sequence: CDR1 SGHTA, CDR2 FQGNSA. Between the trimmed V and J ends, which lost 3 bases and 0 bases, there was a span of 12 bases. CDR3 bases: TGTGCCAGCAGCTTCAAGACAGGTTCCTCTGGGGCCAACGTCCTGACTTTC. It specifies CASSFKTGSSGANVLTF.

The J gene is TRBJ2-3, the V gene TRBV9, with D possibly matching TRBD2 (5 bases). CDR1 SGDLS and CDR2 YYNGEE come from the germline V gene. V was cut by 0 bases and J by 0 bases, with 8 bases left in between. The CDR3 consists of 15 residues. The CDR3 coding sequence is TGTGCCAGCAGCGTAGACGAGGGTAGCACAGATACGCAGTATTTT. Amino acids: CASSVDEGSTDTQYF.

CDR3 amino acids: CAWSVQLGYNEQFF. In DNA, the CDR3 is TGTGCCTGGAGTGTACAGCTCGGTTACAATGAGCAGTTCTTC. The V call is TRBV30, the J call TRBJ2-1; D unresolved. CDR1 is GTSNPN, CDR2 SVGIG, per germline (reference sequence). CDR3 length: 14 residues. Deletions cut 0 bases from V and 4 bases from J, with 10 bases between.

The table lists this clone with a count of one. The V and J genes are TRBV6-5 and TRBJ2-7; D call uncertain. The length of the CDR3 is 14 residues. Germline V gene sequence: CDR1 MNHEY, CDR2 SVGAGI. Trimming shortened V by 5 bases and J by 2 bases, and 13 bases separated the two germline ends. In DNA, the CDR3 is TGTGCCAGCAGTACTTTCGTCGGTCCCTACGAGCAGTACTTC. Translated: CASSTFVGPYEQYF.

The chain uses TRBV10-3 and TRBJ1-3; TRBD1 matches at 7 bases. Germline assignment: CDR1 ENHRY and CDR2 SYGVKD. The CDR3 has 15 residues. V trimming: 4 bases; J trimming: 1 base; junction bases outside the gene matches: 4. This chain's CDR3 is CAISADRVSGNTIYF. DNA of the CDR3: TGTGCCATCAGTGCCGACAGGGTTTCTGGAAACACCATATATTTT.

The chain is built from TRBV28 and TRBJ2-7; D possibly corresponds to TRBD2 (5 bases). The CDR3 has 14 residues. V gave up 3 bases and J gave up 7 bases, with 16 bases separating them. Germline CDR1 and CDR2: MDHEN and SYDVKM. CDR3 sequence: CASSFPGLGREQYF. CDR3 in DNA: TGTGCCAGCAGTTTTCCAGGACTCGGCCGGGAGCAGTACTTC.

CDR3 in DNA: TGTGCCTGGAGTGTCGGAGGATCTGATACGCAGTATTTT. This gives the protein CAWSVGGSDTQYF. V usage is TRBV30 and J usage is TRBJ2-3; TRBD2 is a possible D gene (5 bases). V was cut by 0 bases and J by 6 bases, with 10 bases left in between. This CDR3 contains 13 residues. Germline V CDR1 and CDR2: GTSNPN, SVGIG (reference sequence).

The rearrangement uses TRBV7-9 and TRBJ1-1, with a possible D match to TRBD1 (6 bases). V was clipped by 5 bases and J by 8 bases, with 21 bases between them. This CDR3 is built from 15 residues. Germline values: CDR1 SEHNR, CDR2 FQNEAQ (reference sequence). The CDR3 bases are TGTGCCAGCAGCCCGTCCGCGGGGGCAGGGAGAGAAGCTTTCTTT. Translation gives CASSPSAGAGREAFF.

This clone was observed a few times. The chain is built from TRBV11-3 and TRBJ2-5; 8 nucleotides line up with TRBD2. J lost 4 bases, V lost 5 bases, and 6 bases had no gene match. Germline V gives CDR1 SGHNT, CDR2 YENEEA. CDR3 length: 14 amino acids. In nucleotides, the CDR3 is TGTGCCAGCAGCCCCGGGAGGGCCTCAGAGACCCAGTACTTC. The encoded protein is CASSPGRASETQYF.

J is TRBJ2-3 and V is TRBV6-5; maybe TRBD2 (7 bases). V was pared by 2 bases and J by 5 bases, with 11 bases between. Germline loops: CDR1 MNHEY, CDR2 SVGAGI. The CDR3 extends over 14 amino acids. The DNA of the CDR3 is TGTGCCAGCAGTTACCCCGGGGGGCTAGATACGCAGTATTTT. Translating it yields CASSYPGGLDTQYF.

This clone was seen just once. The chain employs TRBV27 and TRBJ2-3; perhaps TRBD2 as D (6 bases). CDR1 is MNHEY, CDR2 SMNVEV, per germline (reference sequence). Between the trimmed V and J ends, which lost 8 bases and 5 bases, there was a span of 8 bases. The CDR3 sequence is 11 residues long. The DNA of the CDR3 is TGTGCCAGCGGGGGGAGAGATACGCAGTATTTT. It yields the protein CASGGRDTQYF.

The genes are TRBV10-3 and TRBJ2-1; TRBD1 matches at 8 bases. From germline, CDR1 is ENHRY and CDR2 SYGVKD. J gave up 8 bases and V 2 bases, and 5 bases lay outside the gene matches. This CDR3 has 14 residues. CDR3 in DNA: TGTGCCATCAGTGAGGCAGGGGGCCTCGATGAGCAGTTCTTC. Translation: CAISEAGGLDEQFF.

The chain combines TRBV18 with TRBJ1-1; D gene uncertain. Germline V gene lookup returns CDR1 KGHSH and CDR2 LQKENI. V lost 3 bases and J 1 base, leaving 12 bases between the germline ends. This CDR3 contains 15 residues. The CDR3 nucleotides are TGTGCCAGCTCACCCCAACAGATCACGAACACTGAAGCTTTCTTT. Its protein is CASSPQQITNTEAFF.